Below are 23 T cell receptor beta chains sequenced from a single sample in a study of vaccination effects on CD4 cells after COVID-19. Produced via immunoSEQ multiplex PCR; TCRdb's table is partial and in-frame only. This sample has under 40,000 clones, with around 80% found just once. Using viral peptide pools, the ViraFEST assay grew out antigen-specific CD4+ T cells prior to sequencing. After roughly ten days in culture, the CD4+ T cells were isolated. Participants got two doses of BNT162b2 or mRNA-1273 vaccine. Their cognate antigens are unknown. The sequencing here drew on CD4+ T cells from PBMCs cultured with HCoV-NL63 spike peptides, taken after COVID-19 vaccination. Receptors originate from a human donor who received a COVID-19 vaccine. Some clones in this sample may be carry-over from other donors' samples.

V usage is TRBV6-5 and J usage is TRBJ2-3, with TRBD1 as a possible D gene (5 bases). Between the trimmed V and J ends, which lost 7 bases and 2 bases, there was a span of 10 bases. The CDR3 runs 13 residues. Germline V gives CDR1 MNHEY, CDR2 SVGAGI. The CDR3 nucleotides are TGTGCCAGCAAGCCAGGGTTCACAGATACGCAGTATTTT. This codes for CASKPGFTDTQYF.

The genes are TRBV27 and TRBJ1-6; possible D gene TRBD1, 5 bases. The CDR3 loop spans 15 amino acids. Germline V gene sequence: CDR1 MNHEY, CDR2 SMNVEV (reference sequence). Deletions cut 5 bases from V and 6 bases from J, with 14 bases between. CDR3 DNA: TGTGCCAGCAGTATCACTTCAGGGATTAATTCACCCCTCCACTTT. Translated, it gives CASSITSGINSPLHF.

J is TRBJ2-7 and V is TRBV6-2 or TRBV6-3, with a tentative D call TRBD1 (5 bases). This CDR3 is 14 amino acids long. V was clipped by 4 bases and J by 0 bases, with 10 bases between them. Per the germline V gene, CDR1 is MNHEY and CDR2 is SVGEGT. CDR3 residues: CASSSGSSSYEQYV. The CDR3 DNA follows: TGTGCCAGCAGTTCAGGGTCGAGCTCCTACGAGCAGTACGTC.

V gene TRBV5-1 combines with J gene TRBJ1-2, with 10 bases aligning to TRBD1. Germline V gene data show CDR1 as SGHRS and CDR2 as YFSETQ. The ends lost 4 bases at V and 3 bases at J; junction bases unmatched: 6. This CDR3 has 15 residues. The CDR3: CASSIGTGADYGYTF. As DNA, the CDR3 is TGCGCCAGCAGCATTGGGACAGGGGCTGACTATGGCTACACCTTC.

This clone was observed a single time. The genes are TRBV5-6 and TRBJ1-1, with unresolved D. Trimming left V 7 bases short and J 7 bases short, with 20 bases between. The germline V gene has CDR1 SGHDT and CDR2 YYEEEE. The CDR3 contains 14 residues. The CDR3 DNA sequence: TGTGCCAGCCGCACGGGGTGGGTGGGAGGTGAAGCTTTCTTT. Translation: CASRTGWVGGEAFF.

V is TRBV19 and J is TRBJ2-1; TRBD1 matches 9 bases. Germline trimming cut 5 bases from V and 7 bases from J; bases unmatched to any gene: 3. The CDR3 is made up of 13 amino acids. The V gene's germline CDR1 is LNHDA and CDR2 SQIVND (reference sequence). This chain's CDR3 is CASSLGQGNEQFF. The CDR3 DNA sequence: TGTGCCAGTAGTCTCGGACAGGGGAATGAGCAGTTCTTC.

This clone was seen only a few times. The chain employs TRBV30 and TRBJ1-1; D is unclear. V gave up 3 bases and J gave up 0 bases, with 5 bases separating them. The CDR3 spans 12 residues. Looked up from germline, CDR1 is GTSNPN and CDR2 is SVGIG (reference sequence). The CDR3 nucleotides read TGTGCCTGGAGGAACCTGAACACTGAAGCTTTCTTT. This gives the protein CAWRNLNTEAFF.

The CDR3 loop reads CARTGATSTDTQYF. As DNA, the CDR3 is TGTGCCAGGACAGGGGCTACTAGCACAGATACGCAGTATTTT. This sequence joins TRBV2 and TRBJ2-3; the match to TRBD1 covers 8 bases. After removal of 9 bases from V and 0 bases from J, the junction contained 5 bases not matched to a gene. This CDR3 comprises 14 residues. Germline loops: CDR1 SNHLY, CDR2 FYNNEI.

As DNA, the CDR3 is TGCGCCAGCAGCTTGGCCCAGAGCGGGTTCGGGAACATTCAGTACTTC. As protein: CASSLAQSGFGNIQYF. The genes are TRBV5-1 and TRBJ2-4; TRBD2 is a possible D gene (6 bases). Trimming removed 0 bases at V and 7 bases at J, with 17 bases between. Germline CDR1 is SGHRS and CDR2 is YFSETQ. The CDR3 totals 16 residues.

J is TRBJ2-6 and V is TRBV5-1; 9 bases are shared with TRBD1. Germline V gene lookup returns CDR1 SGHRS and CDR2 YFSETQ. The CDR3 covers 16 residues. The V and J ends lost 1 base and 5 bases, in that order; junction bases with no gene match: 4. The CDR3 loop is CASSLSGQGRANVLTF. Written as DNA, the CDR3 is TGCGCCAGCAGCTTGTCGGGACAGGGAAGGGCCAACGTCCTGACTTTC.

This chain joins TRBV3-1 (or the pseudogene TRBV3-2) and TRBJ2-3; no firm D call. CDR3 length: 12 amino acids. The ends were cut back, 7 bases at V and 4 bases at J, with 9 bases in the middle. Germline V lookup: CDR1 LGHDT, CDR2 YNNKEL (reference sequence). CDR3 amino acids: CASTLGPDTQYF. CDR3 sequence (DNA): TGTGCCAGCACGCTCGGTCCAGATACGCAGTATTTT.

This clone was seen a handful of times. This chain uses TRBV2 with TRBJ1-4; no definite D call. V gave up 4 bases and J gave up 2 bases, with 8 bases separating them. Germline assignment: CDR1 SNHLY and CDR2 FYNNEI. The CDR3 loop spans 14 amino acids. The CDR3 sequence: CASSATGTNEKLFF. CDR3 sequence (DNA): TGTGCCAGCAGTGCAACGGGGACTAATGAAAAACTGTTTTTT.

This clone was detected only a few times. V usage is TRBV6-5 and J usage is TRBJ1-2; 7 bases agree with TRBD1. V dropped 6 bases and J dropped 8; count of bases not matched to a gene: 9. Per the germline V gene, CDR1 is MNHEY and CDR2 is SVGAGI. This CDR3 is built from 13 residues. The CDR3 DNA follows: TGTGCCAGCAGACGAGACAGGGAGGGAGGCTACACCTTC. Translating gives CASRRDREGGYTF.

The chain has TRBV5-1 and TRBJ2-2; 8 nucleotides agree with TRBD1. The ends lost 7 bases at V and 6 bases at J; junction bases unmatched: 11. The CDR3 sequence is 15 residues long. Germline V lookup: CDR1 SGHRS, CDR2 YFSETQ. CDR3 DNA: TGCGCCAGCCGAACCTATCAGGGGGCCGCCGGGGAGCTGTTTTTT. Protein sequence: CASRTYQGAAGELFF.

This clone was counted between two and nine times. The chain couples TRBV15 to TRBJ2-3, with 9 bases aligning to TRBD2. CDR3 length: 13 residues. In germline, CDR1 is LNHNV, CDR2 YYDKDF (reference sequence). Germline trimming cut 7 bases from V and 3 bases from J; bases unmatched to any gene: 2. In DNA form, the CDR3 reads TGTGCCACCATGGCGGGGGGGACAGATACGCAGTATTTT. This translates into CATMAGGTDTQYF.

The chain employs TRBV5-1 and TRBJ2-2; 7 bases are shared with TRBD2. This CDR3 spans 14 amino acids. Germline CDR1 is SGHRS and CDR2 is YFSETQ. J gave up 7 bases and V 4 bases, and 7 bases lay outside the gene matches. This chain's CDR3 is CASSLGPGGGELFF. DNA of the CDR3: TGCGCCAGCAGCCTCGGTCCGGGAGGCGGGGAGCTGTTTTTT.

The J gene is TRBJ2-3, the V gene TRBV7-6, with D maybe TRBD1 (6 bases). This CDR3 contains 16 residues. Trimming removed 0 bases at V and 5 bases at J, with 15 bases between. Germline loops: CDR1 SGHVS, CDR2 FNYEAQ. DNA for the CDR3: TGTGCCAGCAGCTTAGCAGGGGGTTTACCCCAAGATACGCAGTATTTT. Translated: CASSLAGGLPQDTQYF.

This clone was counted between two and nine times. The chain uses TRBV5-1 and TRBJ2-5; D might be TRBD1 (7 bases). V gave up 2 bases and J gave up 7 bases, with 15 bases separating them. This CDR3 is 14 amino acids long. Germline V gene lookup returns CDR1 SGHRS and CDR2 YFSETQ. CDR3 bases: TGCGCCAGCAGCTTTACAGACAGGGAGGCGACCCAGTACTTC. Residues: CASSFTDREATQYF.

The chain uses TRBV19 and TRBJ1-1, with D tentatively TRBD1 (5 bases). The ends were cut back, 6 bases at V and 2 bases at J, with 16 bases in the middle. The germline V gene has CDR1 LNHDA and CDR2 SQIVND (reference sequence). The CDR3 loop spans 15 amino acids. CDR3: CASSVRGATNTEAFF. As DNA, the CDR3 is TGTGCCAGTAGCGTTCGCGGGGCGACCAACACTGAAGCTTTCTTT.

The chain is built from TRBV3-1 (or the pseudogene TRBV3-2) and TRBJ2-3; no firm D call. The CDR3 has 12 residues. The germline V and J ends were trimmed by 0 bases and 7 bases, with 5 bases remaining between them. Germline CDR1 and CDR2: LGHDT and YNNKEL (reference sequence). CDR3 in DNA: TGTGCCAGCAGCCAAGATCGGAATACGCAGTATTTT. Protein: CASSQDRNTQYF.

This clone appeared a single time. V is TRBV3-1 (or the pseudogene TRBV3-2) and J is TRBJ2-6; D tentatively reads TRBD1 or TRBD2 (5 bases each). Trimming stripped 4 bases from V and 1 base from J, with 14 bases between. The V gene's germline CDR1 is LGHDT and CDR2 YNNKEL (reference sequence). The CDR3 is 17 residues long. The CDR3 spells CASSLGAGASGANVLTF. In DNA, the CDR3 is TGTGCCAGCAGCCTCGGTGCCGGGGCGTCTGGGGCCAACGTCCTGACTTTC.

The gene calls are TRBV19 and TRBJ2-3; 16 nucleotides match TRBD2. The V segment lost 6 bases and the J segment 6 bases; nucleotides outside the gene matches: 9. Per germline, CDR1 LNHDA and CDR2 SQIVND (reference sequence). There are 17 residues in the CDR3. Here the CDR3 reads CASRTPGLAGGQDTQYF. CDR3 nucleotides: TGTGCCAGTAGAACTCCGGGACTAGCGGGGGGGCAGGATACGCAGTATTTT.

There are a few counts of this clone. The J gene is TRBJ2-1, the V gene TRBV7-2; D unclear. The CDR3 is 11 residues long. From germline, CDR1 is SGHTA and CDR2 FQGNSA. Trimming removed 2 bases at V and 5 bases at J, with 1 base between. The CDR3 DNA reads TGTGCCAGCAGCTTACACAATGAGCAGTTCTTC. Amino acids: CASSLHNEQFF.